Sequencing of this T cell receptor (beta chain) was carried out in a study of radiotherapy plus CTLA-4 blockade in lung cancer. At the level of the study: Objective response rate was roughly 19%; disease control rate, 25% to 35%. Points from the study as a whole: Response, reportedly, was best predicted by interferon-beta along with early blood T cell clone dynamics. Tumor-derived TCR clones expanded in blood after radiotherapy plus ipilimumab.

The CDR3 is 16 amino acids. Trimming at V came to 6 bases and at J to 4 bases, leaving 7 bases not matched to a gene. The germline V gene has CDR1 SNHLY and CDR2 FYNNEI. This clone was seen a handful of times. Its antigen is unknown. Assay: immunoSEQ multiplex PCR; the TCRdb copy retains only in-frame clones and omits some. The table has about 77,000 clones, roughly 70% seen once; the top ten hold roughly a tenth. This clonotype was obtained from a human donor with non-small cell lung cancer whose response to radiotherapy plus ipilimumab could not be evaluated. The sequencing used peripheral blood, collected from a patient treated with radiotherapy plus ipilimumab. This chain connects TRBV2 to TRBJ2-3, with 13 nucleotides matching TRBD2. This CDR3 reads CASSAGLAGEADTQYF. CDR3 coding DNA: TGTGCCAGCAGCGCAGGACTAGCGGGGGAGGCAGATACGCAGTATTTT.